These 4 T cell receptor beta chains came from one sample sequenced in a study of blood T cell repertoires in COVID-19. TCRdb's copy holds only in-frame clones and misses some; the assay was immunoSEQ multiplex PCR. The sample records roughly 320,000 clones, 85% being singletons. The source material was peripheral blood. These receptors were collected from a human donor in a cohort sampled during active COVID-19.

The chain is built from TRBV27 and TRBJ2-3, with 7 bases aligning to TRBD1. CDR3 length equals 14 residues. The junction had 5 bases not matched to a gene; V was cut back by 8 bases and J by 0 bases. Germline V gene data show CDR1 as MNHEY and CDR2 as SMNVEV (reference sequence). CDR3 bases: TGTGCCAGCCGGACAGGCCCCAGCACAGATACGCAGTATTTT. This translates into CASRTGPSTDTQYF.

The chain couples TRBV3-1 (or the pseudogene TRBV3-2) to TRBJ2-7; 8 nucleotides line up with TRBD1. This CDR3 is 16 amino acids long. Germline assignment: CDR1 LGHDT and CDR2 YNNKEL (reference sequence). After removal of 0 bases from V and 4 bases from J, the junction contained 8 bases not matched to a gene. This CDR3 reads CASSQDLGQGIYEQYF. The CDR3 DNA follows: TGTGCCAGCAGCCAAGATCTTGGACAGGGCATTTACGAGCAGTACTTC.

The chain joins TRBV4-2 to TRBJ2-3; 8 bases are a match to TRBD2. V dropped 0 bases and J dropped 1; count of bases not matched to a gene: 3. Germline CDR1 reads LGHNA; CDR2 reads YNFKEQ. This CDR3 spans 16 amino acids. CDR3 in amino acids: CASSQDREGGTDTQYF. CDR3 in DNA: TGTGCCAGCAGCCAAGATCGGGAGGGGGGCACAGATACGCAGTATTTT.

The chain carries TRBV15 and TRBJ1-2; D uncertain. V gave up 3 bases and J gave up 3 bases, with 14 bases separating them. CDR1 is LNHNV, CDR2 YYDKDF, per germline (reference sequence). The CDR3 has 15 amino acids. The CDR3 loop is CATSSRRSGDYGYTF. In nucleotides, the CDR3 is TGTGCCACCAGCAGCAGGAGGTCTGGTGACTATGGCTACACCTTC. Drawing the rest from reference TRBV15 and TRBJ1-2, the complete variable domain is DAMVIQNPRYQVTQFGKPVTLSCSQTLNHNVMYWYQQKSSQAPKLLFHYYDKDFNNEADTPDNFQSRRPNTSFCFLDIRSPGLGDTAMYLCATSSRRSGDYGYTFGSGTRLTVV.